A single sample gave rise to the 22 T cell receptor beta chains below, sequenced in a study of blood T cell repertoires in COVID-19. TCRdb's table, derived via immunoSEQ multiplex PCR, lists solely in-frame clones and lacks some. This repertoire shows 72,000 or so clones, roughly three quarters found once; its top ten account for roughly 8.3%. Sequencing was done on a sample of peripheral blood. The receptors originated from a human donor in a cohort sampled during active COVID-19.

The chain is built from TRBV4-3 and TRBJ2-1, with 7 bases fitting TRBD1. The CDR3 sequence is 13 residues long. Germline trimming cut 4 bases from V and 10 bases from J; bases unmatched to any gene: 7. In germline, CDR1 is LGHNA, CDR2 YSLEER. CDR3 nucleotide sequence: TGCGCCAGCAGCCTGACAGGGCCCAGAGAGCAGTTCTTC. Residues: CASSLTGPREQFF.

V gene TRBV30 combines with J gene TRBJ2-1, with 14 nucleotides matching TRBD2. The germline V gene encodes CDR1 GTSNPN and CDR2 SVGIG (reference sequence). Trimming at V came to 5 bases and at J to 6 bases, leaving 6 bases not matched to a gene. This CDR3 has 15 amino acids. The CDR3 spells CAWDAGLAGVNEQFF. The DNA for the CDR3 is TGTGCCTGGGATGCGGGACTAGCGGGGGTCAATGAGCAGTTCTTC.

The chain couples TRBV18 to TRBJ1-1, with D unclear. The V gene's germline CDR1 is KGHSH and CDR2 LQKENI. The CDR3 extends over 12 amino acids. V gave up 2 bases and J gave up 3 bases, with 4 bases separating them. The CDR3 DNA reads TGTGCCAGCTCACCAATCGACACTGAAGCTTTCTTT. It encodes CASSPIDTEAFF.

Details on this clone: Other DNA sequences in the sample encode the same CDR3. V is TRBV3-1 (or the pseudogene TRBV3-2) and J is TRBJ2-1, with a possible D match to TRBD1 (6 bases). Per the germline V gene, CDR1 is LGHDT and CDR2 is YNNKEL (reference sequence). The CDR3 has 14 residues. The ends were cut back, 1 base at V and 6 bases at J, with 10 bases in the middle. The CDR3 DNA sequence: TGTGCCAGCAGCCAAGTCGGCAGGGGCAATGAGCAGTTCTTC. Protein product: CASSQVGRGNEQFF.

This clone was detected a few times. J is TRBJ2-4 and V is TRBV3-1 (or the pseudogene TRBV3-2); D unclear. CDR1 and CDR2 (germline): LGHDT, YNNKEL (reference sequence). V lost 1 base and J lost 7, with 8 bases in between. This CDR3 contains 13 residues. CDR3 nucleotide sequence: TGTGCCAGCAGCCAAGCCCTCACTAACATTCAGTACTTC. Encoded protein: CASSQALTNIQYF.

This sequence joins TRBV4-1 and TRBJ2-1; TRBD2 aligns across 7 bases. Germline V gene data show CDR1 as MGHRA and CDR2 as YSYEKL. The CDR3 has 15 residues. After removal of 0 bases from V and 3 bases from J, the junction contained 2 bases not matched to a gene. The CDR3 coding sequence is TGCGCCAGCAGCCAAGATCAGCGGGGCTACAATGAGCAGTTCTTC. Encoded protein: CASSQDQRGYNEQFF.

This chain links TRBV30 with TRBJ2-1; D unresolved. The germline V and J ends were trimmed by 4 bases and 10 bases, with 11 bases remaining between them. Looked up from germline, CDR1 is GTSNPN and CDR2 is SVGIG (reference sequence). The CDR3 sequence is 11 residues long. The CDR3 here is CAWTTVREQFF. The CDR3 DNA reads TGTGCCTGGACCACAGTACGGGAGCAGTTCTTC.

The rearrangement uses TRBV10-3 and TRBJ2-1, with D tentatively TRBD1 (5 bases). Germline loops: CDR1 ENHRY, CDR2 SYGVKD. V lost 8 bases and J lost 6, with 11 bases in between. This CDR3 comprises 12 residues. The DNA for the CDR3 is TGTGCCATCTCCAGGGAAGGCAATGAGCAGTTCTTC. This encodes CAISREGNEQFF.

Here the CDR3 reads CASSQDRTSGSSTDTQYF. The CDR3 DNA follows: TGTGCCAGCAGCCAAGACAGGACTAGCGGGAGCAGCACAGATACGCAGTATTTT. The chain uses TRBV14 and TRBJ2-3; 13 positions match TRBD2. Germline trimming cut 0 bases from V and 0 bases from J; bases unmatched to any gene: 3. CDR3 length: 18 amino acids. The germline V gene has CDR1 SGHDN and CDR2 FVKESK.

V is TRBV18 and J is TRBJ2-7, with D possibly matching TRBD1 (5 bases). Per germline, CDR1 KGHSH and CDR2 LQKENI. V lost 2 bases, J lost 3 bases, and 23 bases lay in between. This CDR3 is 18 amino acids long. The CDR3 coding sequence is TGTGCCAGCTCACCAAGAAGTCTGGTACAAGATCAGGGCTACGAGCAGTACTTC. Protein product: CASSPRSLVQDQGYEQYF.

This chain joins TRBV18 and TRBJ2-5, with 11 bases that match TRBD2. CDR3 length: 17 residues. Germline CDR1 KGHSH, CDR2 LQKENI. V was pared by 6 bases and J by 3 bases, with 12 bases of the junction left unmatched. The CDR3 DNA follows: TGTGCCAGCTCGCGAAAACAGGCACTAGCGGGAGAAGAGACCCAGTACTTC. This codes for CASSRKQALAGEETQYF. Full variable domain (missing parts from reference TRBV18 and TRBJ2-5): NAGVMQNPRHLVRRRGQEARLRCSPMKGHSHVYWYRQLPEEGLKFMVYLQKENIIDESGMPKERFSAEFPKEGPSILRIQQVVRGDSAAYFCASSRKQALAGEETQYFGPGTRLLVL.

J is TRBJ2-4 and V is TRBV18; D call uncertain. CDR3 length: 15 amino acids. Deletions cut 3 bases from V and 2 bases from J, with 11 bases between. Germline-derived CDR1 and CDR2 are KGHSH and LQKENI. Written as DNA, the CDR3 is TGTGCCAGCTCACCGGTCCTAGATCCCAAAAACATTCAGTACTTC. It is translated as CASSPVLDPKNIQYF. Variable domain in full (rest from reference TRBV18 and TRBJ2-4): NAGVMQNPRHLVRRRGQEARLRCSPMKGHSHVYWYRQLPEEGLKFMVYLQKENIIDESGMPKERFSAEFPKEGPSILRIQQVVRGDSAAYFCASSPVLDPKNIQYFGAGTRLSVL.

The rearrangement uses TRBV27 and TRBJ1-1; no clear D gene. The CDR3 has 15 amino acids. CDR1 MNHEY and CDR2 SMNVEV come from the germline V gene (reference sequence). V was clipped by 5 bases and J by 5 bases, with 18 bases between them. The CDR3 coding sequence is TGTGCCAGCAGTATCTTGTACGGGGAAGGGACTGAAGCTTTCTTT. It codes for CASSILYGEGTEAFF.

The gene calls are TRBV28 and TRBJ2-5, with 7 bases aligning to TRBD1. The CDR3 consists of 13 residues. V shed 6 bases and J 3 bases; nucleotides not matched to a gene: 4. Germline loops: CDR1 MDHEN, CDR2 SYDVKM. This chain's CDR3 is CASRLTGEETQYF. The CDR3 bases are TGTGCCAGCAGACTCACAGGGGAAGAGACCCAGTACTTC.

This clone came up once. DNA for the CDR3: TGTGCCAGCAGCGATTCTAGCGGGGATTACAATGAGCAGTTCTTC. Translating it yields CASSDSSGDYNEQFF. The chain couples TRBV9 to TRBJ2-1; 9 bases map to TRBD2. The V and J ends lost 3 bases and 4 bases, in that order; junction bases with no gene match: 5. This CDR3 has 15 amino acids. Germline-derived CDR1 and CDR2 are SGDLS and YYNGEE.

This chain uses TRBV19 with TRBJ1-2; 7 bases are a match to TRBD1. The V gene end was trimmed by 5 bases and the J gene end by 7 bases; junction bases not matched to a gene: 13. Germline V lookup: CDR1 LNHDA, CDR2 SQIVND (reference sequence). The CDR3 has 15 residues. CDR3 amino acids: CASSSVGGGAVGYTF. In DNA form, the CDR3 reads TGTGCCAGTAGTTCCGTCGGAGGGGGCGCGGTTGGCTACACCTTC.

The chain recombines TRBV5-6 with TRBJ2-7, with 8 nucleotides matching TRBD2. This CDR3 contains 14 residues. Trimming at V came to 5 bases and at J to 3 bases, leaving 7 bases not matched to a gene. Per the germline V gene, CDR1 is SGHDT and CDR2 is YYEEEE. CDR3 in DNA: TGTGCCAGCAGTACCAACGGGGGGGGCTACGAGCAGTACTTC. It encodes CASSTNGGGYEQYF.

The gene calls are TRBV27 and TRBJ1-4; 8 bases match TRBD1. Trimming removed 8 bases from V and 8 bases from J; junction bases left unmatched: 10. Germline CDR1 MNHEY, CDR2 SMNVEV (reference sequence). The CDR3 contains 14 residues. DNA for the CDR3: TGTGCCAGCGGAGGGACAGGTGTGTTCGAAAAACTGTTTTTT. Its translation: CASGGTGVFEKLFF.

The rearrangement uses TRBV23-1 and TRBJ2-2; possibly TRBD1 for D (5 bases). TRBV23-1 is an ORF, with its function uncertain. This CDR3 contains 15 residues. With 4 bases removed from V and 1 base from J, the gap between germline ends came to 10 bases. This CDR3 reads CASSLARVNTGELFF. The CDR3 nucleotides read TGCGCCAGCAGTCTCGCCAGGGTGAACACCGGGGAGCTGTTTTTT.

This clone occurred a few times. The chain couples TRBV4-2 to TRBJ2-1, with D possibly being TRBD2 (6 bases). Looked up from germline, CDR1 is LGHNA and CDR2 is YNFKEQ. V lost 4 bases, J lost 0 bases, and 10 bases lay in between. This CDR3 spans 15 amino acids. The CDR3 here is CASSPSSDSYNEQFF. The CDR3 region has the DNA TGTGCCAGCAGCCCGTCTAGCGACTCCTACAATGAGCAGTTCTTC.

The gene calls are TRBV18 and TRBJ1-5, with 8 bases that match TRBD1. Germline CDR1 is KGHSH and CDR2 is LQKENI. V trimming: 6 bases; J trimming: 2 bases; junction bases outside the gene matches: 6. The CDR3 covers 15 residues. The CDR3 DNA follows: TGTGCCAGCTCGGCGACAGGGGAGGGCAATCAGCCCCAGCATTTT. It encodes CASSATGEGNQPQHF.

The CDR3 protein is CASRSSGSYNEQFF. Written as DNA, the CDR3 is TGTGCCAGCAGATCTAGCGGGAGCTACAATGAGCAGTTCTTC. The chain carries TRBV28 and TRBJ2-1; 10 positions match TRBD2. The junction had 2 bases not matched to a gene; V was cut back by 6 bases and J by 3 bases. There are 14 residues in the CDR3. Germline CDR1 is MDHEN and CDR2 is SYDVKM.